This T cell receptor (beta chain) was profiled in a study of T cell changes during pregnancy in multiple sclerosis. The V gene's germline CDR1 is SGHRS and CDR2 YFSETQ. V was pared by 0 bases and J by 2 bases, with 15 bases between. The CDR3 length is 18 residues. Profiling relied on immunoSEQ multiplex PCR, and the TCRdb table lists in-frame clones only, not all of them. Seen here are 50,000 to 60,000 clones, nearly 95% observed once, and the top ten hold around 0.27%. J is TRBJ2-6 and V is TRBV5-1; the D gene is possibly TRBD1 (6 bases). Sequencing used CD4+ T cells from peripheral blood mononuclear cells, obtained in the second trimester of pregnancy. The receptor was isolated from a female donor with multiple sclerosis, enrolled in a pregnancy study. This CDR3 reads CASSLASQGTAGANVLTF. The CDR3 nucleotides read TGCGCCAGCAGCTTGGCGTCGCAGGGGACGGCTGGGGCCAACGTCCTGACTTTC. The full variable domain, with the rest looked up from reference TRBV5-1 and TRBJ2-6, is KAGVTQTPRYLIKTRGQQVTLSCSPISGHRSVSWYQQTPGQGLQFLFEYFSETQRNKGNFPGRFSGRQFSNSRSEMNVSTLELGDSALYLCASSLASQGTAGANVLTFGAGSRLTVL.